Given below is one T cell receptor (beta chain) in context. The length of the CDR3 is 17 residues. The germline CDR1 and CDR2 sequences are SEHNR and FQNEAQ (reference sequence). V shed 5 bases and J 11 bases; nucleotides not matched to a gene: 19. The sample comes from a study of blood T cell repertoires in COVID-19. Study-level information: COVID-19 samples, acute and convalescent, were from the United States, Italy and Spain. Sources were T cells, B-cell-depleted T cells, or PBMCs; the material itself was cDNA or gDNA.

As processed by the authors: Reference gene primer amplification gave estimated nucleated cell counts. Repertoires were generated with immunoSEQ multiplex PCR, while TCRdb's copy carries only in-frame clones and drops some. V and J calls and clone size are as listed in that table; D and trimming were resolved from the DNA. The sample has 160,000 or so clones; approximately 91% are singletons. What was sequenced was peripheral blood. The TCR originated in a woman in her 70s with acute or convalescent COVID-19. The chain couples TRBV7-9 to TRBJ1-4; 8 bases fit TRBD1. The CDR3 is CASSPSSIGQGVGKLFF. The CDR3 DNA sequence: TGTGCCAGCAGCCCCTCGAGTATTGGACAGGGTGTGGGGAAACTGTTTTTT.